The source of this TCR beta chain is a study of CD8 T cells in Susac syndrome. A single count supports this clonotype. The CDR3 contains 19 residues. CDR1 and CDR2 (germline): SGHAT, FQNNGV. Germline trimming cut 1 base from V and 3 bases from J; bases unmatched to any gene: 15. With random hexamers, reverse transcription was performed on about 0.45 to 1 ug of RNA. By means of immunoSEQ multiplex PCR, TCR beta CDR3 spanning 54 Vbeta and 13 Jbeta underwent amplification. TCRdb passed the immunoSEQ multiplex PCR reads through MiXCR, listing each CDR3 protein once. The repertoire includes about 210,000 distinct CDR3 sequences, nearly 97% of them detected once, and about 0.088% sits in the top ten.

The TCR comes from a human donor with multiple sclerosis. The sample comprised CD4+ T cells from PBMCs. The chain joins TRBV11-2 to TRBJ1-2, with TRBD1 identical over 9 bases. Here the CDR3 reads CASSLALTGGAAQHYGYTF. CDR3 nucleotides: TGTGCCAGCAGCTTAGCTCTTACAGGGGGCGCAGCGCAACACTATGGCTACACCTTC.